This TCR beta chain was identified in a study of T cell clonotyping in hematopoietic cell transplantation (dated by TCRdb to 2020 to 2023). With respect to the entire study: In the study, 135 blood samples were gathered from approximately 33 consecutive transplant recipients and their related donors. Patients were recruited between September 2015 and 2017 and followed until September 2020 or death. Overall study outcomes, separate from this receptor: Just a small fraction of recipient repertoires overlapped with donor repertoires, and more than 95% appeared de novo at the given depth. Broader posttransplant TCR repertoire diversity was predicted by donor and pretransplant recipient Inverse Simpson Index values. A decrease in recipient TCR diversity was observed after transplant, and a progressive increase in pathologically expanded clonotypes was seen from day 30 to day 180. Sample size was limited, and cells were not sorted, so CD4 and CD8 repertoire contributions could not be separated.

The immunoSEQ assay, a bias-controlled multiplex PCR with V- and J-specific primers, was used to amplify TCR beta CDR3 regions from genomic DNA. A proprietary barcode and Illumina adapter sequences were added to the CDR3 amplicons in a second PCR step. An Illumina MiSeq instrument was used to sequence the CDR3 libraries. Per the authors' processing: Export and quality control were done with immunoSEQ Analyzer 3.0, while downstream analyses used R Bioconductor and Immunarch. Only productive rearrangements within the normalized downsampled data set were used in the calculation of repertoire metrics. Pathologically expanded clonotypes were defined as those larger than 5 templates in the normalized cohort. The Inverse Simpson Index was used to measure repertoire diversity. To capture all clonotypes, the CMV-specificity analyses were run on the non-normalized data set. Imported from immuneACCESS, the table was reduced by TCRdb to in-frame sequences with V and J called. These copies leave out some clones; in studies compared against another copy, an unresolved V gene accounts for under half, and the cause of the remainder is not known. The V and J calls and clone size come from that table; D and trimming were worked out from the DNA. In all, the sample holds roughly 40,000 clones, and about 96% of those were seen once. The top ten clonotypes cover approximately 0.9% of the sample.

Related transplant donors provided blood samples for TCR beta sequencing. Nuclei Lysis Solution was used to extract genomic DNA from fresh or cryopreserved unfractionated peripheral blood mononuclear cells. CDR1 and CDR2 are drawn from the germline V gene: SGHDN, FVKESK. V loses 2 bases, J loses 5 bases, and the germline ends lie 15 bases apart. The CDR3 goes from the cysteine to the phenylalanine over 15 residues. Just the 45-base CDR3 DNA is kept, in frame starting at base 1. On this clone itself: Its recognized antigen is unknown. Nothing much larger sits one base from this clone, and base qualities are not available.

Sample: peripheral blood mononuclear cells. The sequence was obtained from a man aged 25 to 40 in good health. Some clones in this sample may be carry-over from other donors' samples. The receptor chain draws on TRBV14 and TRBJ2-5; tentative D gene TRBD2, with 6 bases matching. The CDR3 loop reads CASSQQLGRLETQYF. The DNA sequence follows: TGTGCCAGCAGCCAACAACTAGGGAGGTTGGAGACCCAGTACTTC.